This T cell receptor (beta chain) stems from a study of blood T cell repertoires in COVID-19 (TCRdb year 2020). General notes on the study: The collaborator samples originated in the United States, Italy and Spain and spanned the acute and convalescent phases of COVID-19. The prospective study material was composed of cDNA or gDNA derived from T cells, B-cell-depleted T cells, or PBMCs. Subjects who had been exposed to COVID-19, were actively infected with it, or had recovered from it provided the deeply sampled blood TCRbeta repertoires that made up the dataset. A freely available public database, intended as a resource for researchers studying the immune response to SARS-CoV-2, is where the repertoires were released. Samples came from the ongoing ImmuneRACE study (first 160 participants) plus 1,254 subjects from 6 global collaborators. Nearly every sample came with metadata listing a de-identified subject ID, COVID-19 status, age in years and sex. Where available, HLA class I and class II types were obtained from metadata supplied by the sample provider rather than from assay-based typing. The research as a whole found: The amount of clinical and demographic metadata varied by source and participant and was provided uncurated.

CDR3 length: 14 amino acids, cysteine to phenylalanine. Of the read, only the CDR3 DNA is kept; its 42 bases are in frame from base 1. V has 5 bases trimmed and J has 2 bases trimmed; junction bases matching no gene number 4. CDR1 and CDR2 are read off the germline V gene (reference sequence) as MNHEY and SMNVEV. About this clone itself: Its target antigen remains unknown. The record has no base qualities; no much larger clone is one base away.

A second Seattle source provided samples from volunteer blood donors who had recovered from COVID-19. Collaborating institutions collected whole blood in K2EDTA tubes following their own protocols. For TCRbeta analysis, collaborators shipped samples in one of three forms: frozen whole blood, isolated PBMCs, or DNA extracted from either of those sample types. TCRbeta CDR3 regions were amplified from genomic DNA using the immunoSEQ Assay, a bias-controlled multiplex PCR. Under the source paper's analysis protocol: Within the assay, amplification of reference gene primers was used to estimate how many nucleated cells each sample contained. To quantify the absolute abundance of each unique TCRbeta CDR3 rearrangement, sequence reads were collapsed and filtered. For each sample, productive Simpson clonality was calculated as the square root of Simpson's diversity index over productive rearrangements. The source is immuneACCESS, and TCRdb retained only in-frame sequences with V and J called. Part of the clones is not carried over; for the studies checked, unresolved V genes explain less than half of this, and the remainder is unexplained. V, J and clone size are those of that table, while D and trimming were read from the DNA. The sample has 120,000 to 150,000 clones on record, 75% to 90% of them singletons. Less than 45% of the sample is taken by the ten largest.

The clonotype originates from a man aged 45-65 years who had recovered from COVID-19. Recombination linked TRBV27 to TRBJ2-7, and 9 bases in between align with TRBD1. Sequenced sample: peripheral blood. Read as DNA, the sequence is TGTGCCAGCAGTAGGACAGGGGACCCCTACGAGCAGTACTTC. This codes for CASSRTGDPYEQYF.